The source of this T cell receptor beta chain is a study of blood T cell repertoires in COVID-19. Whole-study context: Collection of acute and convalescent COVID-19 samples took place in the United States, Italy and Spain. T cells, B-cell-depleted T cells, or PBMCs provided the cDNA or gDNA that served as material.

As originally analysed: Nucleated cell counts were estimated from reference gene primer amplification. The assay was immunoSEQ multiplex PCR, and TCRdb's table has in-frame clones only and misses some. The D gene and trimming were derived from the DNA, and the V and J assignments and clone size from that table. The sample carries fewer than 250,000 clones, around 83% recorded once. Unmatched junction bases numbered 7, after V lost 2 bases and J lost 2 bases. This CDR3 is 16 amino acids long. Germline V CDR1 and CDR2: KGHSH, LQKENI. This TCR came from a woman aged 45 to 65 with acute or convalescent COVID-19. V and J are TRBV18 and TRBJ2-7; 9 nucleotides align to TRBD2. Material: peripheral blood. In DNA, the CDR3 is TGTGCCAGCTCACCAGGGATGACTAGCGGAGCCTACGAGCAGTACTTC. Amino acid sequence: CASSPGMTSGAYEQYF.